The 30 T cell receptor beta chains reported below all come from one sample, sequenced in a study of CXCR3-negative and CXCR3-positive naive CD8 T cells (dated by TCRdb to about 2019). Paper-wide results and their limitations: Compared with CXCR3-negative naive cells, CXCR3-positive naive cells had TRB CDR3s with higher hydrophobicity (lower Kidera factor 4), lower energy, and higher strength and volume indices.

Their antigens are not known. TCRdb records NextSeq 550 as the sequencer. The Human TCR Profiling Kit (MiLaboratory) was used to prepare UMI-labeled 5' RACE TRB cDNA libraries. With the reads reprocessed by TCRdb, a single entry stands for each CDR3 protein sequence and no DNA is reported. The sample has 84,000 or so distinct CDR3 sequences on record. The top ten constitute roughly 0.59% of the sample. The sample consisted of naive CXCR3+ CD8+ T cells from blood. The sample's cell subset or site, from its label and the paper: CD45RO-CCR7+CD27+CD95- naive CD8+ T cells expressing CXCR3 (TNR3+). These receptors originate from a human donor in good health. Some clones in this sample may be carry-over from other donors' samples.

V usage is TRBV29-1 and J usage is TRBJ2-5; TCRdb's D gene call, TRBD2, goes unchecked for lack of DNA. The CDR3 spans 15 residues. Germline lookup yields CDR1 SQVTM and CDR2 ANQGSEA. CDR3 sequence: CSVEGSREEVETQYF.

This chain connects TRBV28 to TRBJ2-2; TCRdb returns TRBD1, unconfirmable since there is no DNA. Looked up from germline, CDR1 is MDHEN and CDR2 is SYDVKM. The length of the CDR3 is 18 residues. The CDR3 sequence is CASSPSIWQGANTGELFF.

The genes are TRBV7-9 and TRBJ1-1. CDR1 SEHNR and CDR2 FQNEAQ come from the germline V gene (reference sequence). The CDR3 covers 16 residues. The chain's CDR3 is CASTQTADLGDAEAFF.

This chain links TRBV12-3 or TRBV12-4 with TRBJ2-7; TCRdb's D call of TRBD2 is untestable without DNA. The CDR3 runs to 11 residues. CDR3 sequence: CASTIRGEQYF.

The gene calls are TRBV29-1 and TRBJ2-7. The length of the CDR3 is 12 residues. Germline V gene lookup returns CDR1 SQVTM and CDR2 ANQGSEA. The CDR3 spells CSVETEIYEQYF.

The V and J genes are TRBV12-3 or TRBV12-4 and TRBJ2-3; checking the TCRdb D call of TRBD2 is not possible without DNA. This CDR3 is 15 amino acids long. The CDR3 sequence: CASSFYAGYTDTQYF.

Here the CDR3 reads CASSLRTSGMRVWETQYF. This sequence joins TRBV13 and TRBJ2-5; no DNA is available, so the TRBD2 call from TCRdb remains unchecked. The CDR3 totals 18 residues. Looked up from germline, CDR1 is PRHDT and CDR2 is FYEKMQ (reference sequence).

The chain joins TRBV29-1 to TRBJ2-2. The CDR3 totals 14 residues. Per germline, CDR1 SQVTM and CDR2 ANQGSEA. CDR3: CSVEESGWAGELFF.

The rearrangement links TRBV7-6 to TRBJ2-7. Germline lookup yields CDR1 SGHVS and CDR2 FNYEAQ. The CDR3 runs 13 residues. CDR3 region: CASSLGPFYEQYF.

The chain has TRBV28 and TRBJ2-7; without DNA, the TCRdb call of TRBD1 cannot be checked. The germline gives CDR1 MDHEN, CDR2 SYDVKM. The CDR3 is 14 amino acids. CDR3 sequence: CASNDGQGNYEQYF.

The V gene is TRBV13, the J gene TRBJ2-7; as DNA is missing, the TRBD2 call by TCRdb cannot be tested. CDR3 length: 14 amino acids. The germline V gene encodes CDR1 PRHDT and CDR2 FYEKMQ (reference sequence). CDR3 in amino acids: CASSPPGRPYEQYF.

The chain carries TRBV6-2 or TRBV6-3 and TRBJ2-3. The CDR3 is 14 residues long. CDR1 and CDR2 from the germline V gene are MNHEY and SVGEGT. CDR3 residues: CASSYARSTDTQYF.

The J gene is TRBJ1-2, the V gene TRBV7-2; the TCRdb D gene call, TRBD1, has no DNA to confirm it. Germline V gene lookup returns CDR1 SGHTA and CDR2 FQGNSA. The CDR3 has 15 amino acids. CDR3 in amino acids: CASSVTGGVNYGYTF.

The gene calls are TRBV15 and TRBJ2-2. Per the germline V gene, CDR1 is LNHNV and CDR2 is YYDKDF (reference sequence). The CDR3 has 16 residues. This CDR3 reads CATSPRRSGNTGELFF.

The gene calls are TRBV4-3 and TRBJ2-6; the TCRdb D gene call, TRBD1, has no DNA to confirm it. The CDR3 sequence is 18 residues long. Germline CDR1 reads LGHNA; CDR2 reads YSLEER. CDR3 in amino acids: CASSQEDRGRSRANVLTF.

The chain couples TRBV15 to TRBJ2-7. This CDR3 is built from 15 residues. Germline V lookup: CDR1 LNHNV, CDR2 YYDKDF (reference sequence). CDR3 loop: CATSRDPSSVNEQYF.

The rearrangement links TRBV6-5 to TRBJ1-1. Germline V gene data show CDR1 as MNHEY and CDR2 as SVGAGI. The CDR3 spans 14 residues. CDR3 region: CASSYSNPRTEAFF.

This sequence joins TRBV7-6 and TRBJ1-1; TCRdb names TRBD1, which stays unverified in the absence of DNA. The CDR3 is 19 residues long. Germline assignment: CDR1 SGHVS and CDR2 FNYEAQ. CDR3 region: CASSLEISGQGASRGEAFF. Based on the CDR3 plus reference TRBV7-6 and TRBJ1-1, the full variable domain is GAGVSQSPRYKVTKRGQDVALRCDPISGHVSLYWYRQALGQGPEFLTYFNYEAQQDKSGLPNDRFSAERPEGSISTLTIQRTEQRDSAMYRCASSLEISGQGASRGEAFFGQGTRLTVV.

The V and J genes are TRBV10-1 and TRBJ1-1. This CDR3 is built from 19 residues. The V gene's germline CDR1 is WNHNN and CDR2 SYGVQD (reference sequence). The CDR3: CASSESRASGKEGSTEAFF.

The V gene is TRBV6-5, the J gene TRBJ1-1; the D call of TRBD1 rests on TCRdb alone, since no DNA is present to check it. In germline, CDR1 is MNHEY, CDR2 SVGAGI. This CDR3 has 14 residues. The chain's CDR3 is CASRSQGANTEAFF.

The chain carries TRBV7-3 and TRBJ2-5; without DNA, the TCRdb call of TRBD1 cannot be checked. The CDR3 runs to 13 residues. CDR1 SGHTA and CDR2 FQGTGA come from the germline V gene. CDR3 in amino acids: CASSPDRAETQYF. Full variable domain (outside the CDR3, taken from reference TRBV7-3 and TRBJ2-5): GAGVSQTPSNKVTEKGKYVELRCDPISGHTALYWYRQSLGQGPEFLIYFQGTGAADDSGLPNDRFFAVRPEGSVSTLKIQRTERGDSAVYLCASSPDRAETQYFGPGTRLLVL.

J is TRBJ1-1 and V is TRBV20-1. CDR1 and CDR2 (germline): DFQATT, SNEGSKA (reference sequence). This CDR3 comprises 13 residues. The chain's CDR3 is CSARDYWGIEAFF.

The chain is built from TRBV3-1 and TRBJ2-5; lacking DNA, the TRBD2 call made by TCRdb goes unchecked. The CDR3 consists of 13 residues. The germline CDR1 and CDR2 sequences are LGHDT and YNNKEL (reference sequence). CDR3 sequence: CASSRGGQETQYF.

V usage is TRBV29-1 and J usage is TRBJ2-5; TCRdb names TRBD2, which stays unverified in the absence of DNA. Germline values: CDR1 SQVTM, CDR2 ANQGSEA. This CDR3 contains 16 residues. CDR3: CSVEVSSGGAFETQYF.

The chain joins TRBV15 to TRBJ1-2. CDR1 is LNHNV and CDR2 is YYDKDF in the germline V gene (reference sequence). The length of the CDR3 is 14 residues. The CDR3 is CATSMQVSNYGYTF.

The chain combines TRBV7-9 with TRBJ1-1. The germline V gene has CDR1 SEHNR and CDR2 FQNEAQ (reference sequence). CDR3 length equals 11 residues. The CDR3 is CASSPELPAFF.

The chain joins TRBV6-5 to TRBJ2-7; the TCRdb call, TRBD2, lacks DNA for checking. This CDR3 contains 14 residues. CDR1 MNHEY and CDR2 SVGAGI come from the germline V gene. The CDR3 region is CASSSQATTWEQYF.

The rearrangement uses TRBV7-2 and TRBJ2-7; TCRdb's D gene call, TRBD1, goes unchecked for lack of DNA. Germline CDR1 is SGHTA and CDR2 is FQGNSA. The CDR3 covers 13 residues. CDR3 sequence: CASSLITGYEQYF.

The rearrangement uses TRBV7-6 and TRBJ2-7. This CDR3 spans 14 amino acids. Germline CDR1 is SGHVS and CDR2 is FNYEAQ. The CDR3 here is CASSLYTDSYEQYF.

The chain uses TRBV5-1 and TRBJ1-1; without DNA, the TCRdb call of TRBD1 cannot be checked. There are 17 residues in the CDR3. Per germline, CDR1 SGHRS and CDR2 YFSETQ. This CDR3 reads CASSPPSAGPMNTEAFF.